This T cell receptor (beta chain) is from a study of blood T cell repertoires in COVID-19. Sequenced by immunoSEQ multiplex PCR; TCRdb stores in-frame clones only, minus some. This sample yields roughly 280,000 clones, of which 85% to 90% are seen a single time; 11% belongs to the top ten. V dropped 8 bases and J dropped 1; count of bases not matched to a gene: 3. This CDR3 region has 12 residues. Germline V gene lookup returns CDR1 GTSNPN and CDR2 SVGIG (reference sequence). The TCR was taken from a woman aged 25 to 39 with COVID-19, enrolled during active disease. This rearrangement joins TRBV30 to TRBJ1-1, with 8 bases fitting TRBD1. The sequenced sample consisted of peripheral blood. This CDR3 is CAQGQGNTEAFF. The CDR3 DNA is TGTGCCCAAGGACAGGGGAACACTGAAGCTTTCTTT.